The sequence of this T cell receptor beta chain was determined in a study of siplizumab effects on memory and regulatory T cells (dated by TCRdb to between 2018 and 2020). In the study overall: The study examined how the anti-CD2 antibody siplizumab affects alloreactive T-cell subsets in allogeneic mixed lymphocyte reactions built from human PBMCs.

Sorted unstimulated T cells and proliferating T cells recovered from mixed lymphocyte reactions underwent TCRbeta CDR3 sequencing. Fresh whole blood from around 11 HLA-typed healthy donors was used to isolate PBMCs. Unstimulated CD4+ non-regulatory T cells were FACS-sorted to map the origin of alloreactive clones. In regard to this clone: This receptor's antigen is unknown. Per-nucleotide qualities are absent, and no much larger clonotype sits a single base away.

The library was prepared using the immunoSEQ multiplex PCR assay. Each sample had some 9.7 x 10^4 TCR templates assayed by the deep sequencing platform. Genomic DNA extracted from sorted T cells was used for TCRbeta CDR3 sequencing. The authors' pipeline ran thus. The R programming language was used for the clonal analysis of the TCRbeta CDR3 data. Unstimulated samples were compared with post-reaction CFSE-low samples to define alloreactive CD4+ and CD8+ clones. Alloreactive CD4+ clones were assigned to regulatory or non-regulatory origin by matching sequences to sorted unstimulated Treg and non-Treg repertoires. The table comes from immuneACCESS by way of TCRdb, which keeps in-frame sequences with V and J called. Part of the clones is missing from these tables; in studies checked, under half for an unresolved V gene and the rest for unknown reasons. The DNA was the basis for D and trimming; V, J and clone size are from that table. The sample table records about 100,000 clones; about 90% of these occur just once. The ten largest clones capture around 13% of the sample.

The investigation overall reported the following: In reactions with siplizumab, an average of about 69% of mappable alloreactive CD4+ clones were Treg-derived, compared with roughly 27% in control reactions. For roughly 75-97% of proliferating CD4+ or CD8+ clones, no naive or memory phenotype could be assigned. Sequences below about 10^-5 frequency were poorly captured, so only a minor fraction of alloreactive clones could be mapped to unstimulated subsets. Unstimulated naive T cells appeared to be more diverse than memory T cells, and naive cells seemed to make a substantial contribution to the alloresponse. Siplizumab significantly reduced the cumulative frequency of alloreactive sequences traceable to unstimulated CD4+ memory T cells. No functional confirmation was obtained for the suppressive function of proliferating Tregs from siplizumab cultures.

CDR1 LNHDA and CDR2 SQIVND are derived from the germline V gene (reference sequence). V and J lose 1 base and 3 bases, and a span of 8 bases separates them. The CDR3 starts with the cysteine, ends with the phenylalanine, and has 14 residues. Solely the CDR3 DNA is kept, with 42 bases framed from the first base. The source is a human donor in good health. The chain uses TRBV19 and TRBJ2-3; TRBD1 is a possible D gene, resting on 5 matching bases. Sequencing used non-Treg CD4+ T cells sorted from blood. What this sample's cell subset or site label stands for: FACS-sorted unstimulated CD4+ non-regulatory T cells. This receptor has the CDR3 CASSIVQATDTQYF. The DNA sequence reads TGTGCCAGTAGTATAGTACAGGCTACAGATACGCAGTATTTT.